This T cell receptor beta chain was recorded in a study of T-cell reconstitution after alpha-beta-depleted transplantation in children. Unique molecular identifiers were incorporated during preparation of the TCRbeta library. In TCRdb, the PCR reads were re-called with MiXCR into one record per CDR3 protein. The data hold nearly 400,000 distinct CDR3 sequences, with roughly 20% observed a single time. In this sample, this clonotype turned up a few times. Trimming shortened V by 6 bases and J by 7 bases, and 10 bases separated the two germline ends. The germline gives CDR1 MDHEN, CDR2 SYDVKM. The CDR3 is 13 amino acids.

The sequence was collected from a human donor who donated a stem cell graft to a child with acute myeloid leukemia. J is TRBJ1-6 and V is TRBV28; a possible D gene is TRBD1 (6 bases). This sample comprised PBMCs from the stem cell graft donor, obtained from the stem cell graft. The CDR3 nucleotides read TGTGCCAGCAGGGACAGCTCAAATTCACCCCTCCACTTT. Its protein product is CASRDSSNSPLHF. Together with reference TRBV28 and TRBJ1-6, the CDR3 gives the full variable domain: DVKVTQSSRYLVKRTGEKVFLECVQDMDHENMFWYRQDPGLGLRLIYFSYDVKMKEKGDIPEGYSVSREKKERFSLILESASTNQTSMYLCASRDSSNSPLHFGNGTRLTVT.